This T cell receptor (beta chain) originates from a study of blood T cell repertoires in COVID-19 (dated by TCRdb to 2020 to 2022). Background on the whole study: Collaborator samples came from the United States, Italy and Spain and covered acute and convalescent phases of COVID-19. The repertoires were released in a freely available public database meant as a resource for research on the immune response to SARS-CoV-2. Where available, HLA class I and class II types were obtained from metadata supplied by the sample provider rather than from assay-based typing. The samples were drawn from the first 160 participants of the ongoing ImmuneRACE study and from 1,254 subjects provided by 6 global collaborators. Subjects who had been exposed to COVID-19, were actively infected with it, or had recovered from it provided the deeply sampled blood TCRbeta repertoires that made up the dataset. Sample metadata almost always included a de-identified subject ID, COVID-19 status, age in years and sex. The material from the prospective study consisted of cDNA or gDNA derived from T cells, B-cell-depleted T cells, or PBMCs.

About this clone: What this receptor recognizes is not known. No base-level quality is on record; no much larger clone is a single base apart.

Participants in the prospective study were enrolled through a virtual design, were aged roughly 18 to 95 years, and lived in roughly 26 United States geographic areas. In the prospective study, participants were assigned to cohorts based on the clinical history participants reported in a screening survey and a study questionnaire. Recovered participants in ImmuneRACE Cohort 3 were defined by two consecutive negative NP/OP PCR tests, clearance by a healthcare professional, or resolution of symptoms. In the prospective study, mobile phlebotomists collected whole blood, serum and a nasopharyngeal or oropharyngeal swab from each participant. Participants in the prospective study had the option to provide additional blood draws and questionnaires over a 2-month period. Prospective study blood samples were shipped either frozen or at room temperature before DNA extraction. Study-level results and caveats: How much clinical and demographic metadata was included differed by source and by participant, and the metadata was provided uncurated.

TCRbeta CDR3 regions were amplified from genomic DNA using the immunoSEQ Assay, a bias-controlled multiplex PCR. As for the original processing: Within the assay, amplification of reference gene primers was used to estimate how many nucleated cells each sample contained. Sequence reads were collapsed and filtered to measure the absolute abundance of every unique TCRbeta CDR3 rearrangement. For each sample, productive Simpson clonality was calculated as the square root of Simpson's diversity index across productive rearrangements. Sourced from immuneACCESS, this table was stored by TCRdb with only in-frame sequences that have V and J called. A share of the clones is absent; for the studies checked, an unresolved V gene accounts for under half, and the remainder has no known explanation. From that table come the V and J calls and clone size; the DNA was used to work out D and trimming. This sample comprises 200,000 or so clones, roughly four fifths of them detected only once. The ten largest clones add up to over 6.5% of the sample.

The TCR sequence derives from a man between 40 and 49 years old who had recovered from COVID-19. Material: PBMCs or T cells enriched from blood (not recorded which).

In nucleotides, the sequence is TGTGCCTGGAGTGTAACAGGGGGAAACACCATATATTTT. Protein translation: CAWSVTGGNTIYF. The chain joins TRBV30 to TRBJ1-3, with a tentative D gene TRBD1 over 6 matching bases. Relative to germline, V is 0 bases shorter and J is 4 bases shorter, with 7 bases between their ends. Counted from cysteine to phenylalanine, this CDR3 has 13 amino acids. Only CDR3 DNA is held: 39 bases, read in frame from base 1. According to the germline V gene (reference sequence), CDR1 reads GTSNPN and CDR2 reads SVGIG.